What follows are 5 T cell receptor beta chains derived from one specimen sequenced in a study of regulatory T cells in long-lasting Graves disease. According to the study, TCR beta libraries were built with iRepertoire HTBI primers and CDR3-region Arm-PCR. MiXCR, run by TCRdb on the multiplex PCR reads, gives a single entry per CDR3 protein. This sample carries just over 600,000 distinct CDR3 sequences, under 20% of them seen once, and the ten largest clones take around 19%. Time point here: newly diagnosed GD, antithyroid drugs for less than 3 months. Making the TCR library involved RNA that had been extracted from PBMCs. The same sample was also used in a study of T cells in Graves' hyperthyroidism and ophthalmopathy.

The sample here was peripheral blood mononuclear cells (PBMCs), taken at new diagnosis, from a patient treated with antithyroid drugs. Receptors originate from a woman between 25 and 40 years old with Graves disease.

The rearrangement links TRBV7-6 to TRBJ1-1, with a tentative D call TRBD1 (6 bases). V was pared by 5 bases and J by 7 bases, with 17 bases between. CDR1 and CDR2 from the germline V gene are SGHVS and FNYEAQ. The CDR3 spans 14 residues. The chain's CDR3 is CASSPRTVNGEAFF. CDR3 DNA sequence: TGTGCCAGCAGCCCCCGGACAGTAAACGGTGAAGCTTTCTTT.

The rearrangement links TRBV3-1 to TRBJ2-7, with D perhaps being TRBD1 or TRBD2 (5 bases each). Trimming left V 1 base short and J 7 bases short, with 11 bases between. This CDR3 is built from 13 residues. The V gene's germline CDR1 is LGHDT and CDR2 YNNKEL (reference sequence). This chain's CDR3 is CASSQAGLGEQYF. CDR3 nucleotide sequence: TGTGCCAGCAGCCAAGCGGGGCTGGGGGAGCAGTACTTC.

This clonotype showed up just a few times. The rearrangement joins TRBV20-1 to TRBJ2-4; 7 positions match TRBD2. With V trimmed by 5 bases and J by 7 bases, 8 bases remained unmatched. Germline V gives CDR1 DFQATT, CDR2 SNEGSKA (reference sequence). The CDR3 runs 13 residues. The CDR3: CSASGRAGNIQYF. CDR3 nucleotide sequence: TGCAGTGCTTCGGGACGAGCGGGGAACATTCAGTACTTC.

This clonotype was seen ten or more times. CDR3 region: CSARFSMNEKLFF. The CDR3 DNA reads as TGCAGTGCTAGGTTTAGTATGAATGAAAAACTGTTTTTT. V is TRBV20-1 and J is TRBJ1-4, with D uncertain. The germline V and J ends were trimmed by 3 bases and 5 bases, with 10 bases remaining between them. The germline V gene has CDR1 DFQATT and CDR2 SNEGSKA (reference sequence). The CDR3 runs 13 residues.

In its sample, this clonotype was seen many times. The rearrangement links TRBV30 to TRBJ2-2; possible D gene TRBD2, 6 bases. The CDR3 totals 14 residues. Germline V gives CDR1 GTSNPN, CDR2 SVGIG (reference sequence). The V end was cut by 5 bases, the J end by 0 bases, with 10 bases between. The CDR3 nucleotides are TGTGCCTGGGCGGGACTTTCGAACACCGGGGAGCTGTTTTTT. This translates into CAWAGLSNTGELFF. The complete variable domain, with remaining parts taken from reference TRBV30 and TRBJ2-2, reads SQTIHQWPATLVQPVGSPLSLECTVEGTSNPNLYWYRQAAGRGLQLLFYSVGIGQISSEVPQNLSASRPQDRQFILSSKKLLLSDSGFYLCAWAGLSNTGELFFGEGSRLTVL.